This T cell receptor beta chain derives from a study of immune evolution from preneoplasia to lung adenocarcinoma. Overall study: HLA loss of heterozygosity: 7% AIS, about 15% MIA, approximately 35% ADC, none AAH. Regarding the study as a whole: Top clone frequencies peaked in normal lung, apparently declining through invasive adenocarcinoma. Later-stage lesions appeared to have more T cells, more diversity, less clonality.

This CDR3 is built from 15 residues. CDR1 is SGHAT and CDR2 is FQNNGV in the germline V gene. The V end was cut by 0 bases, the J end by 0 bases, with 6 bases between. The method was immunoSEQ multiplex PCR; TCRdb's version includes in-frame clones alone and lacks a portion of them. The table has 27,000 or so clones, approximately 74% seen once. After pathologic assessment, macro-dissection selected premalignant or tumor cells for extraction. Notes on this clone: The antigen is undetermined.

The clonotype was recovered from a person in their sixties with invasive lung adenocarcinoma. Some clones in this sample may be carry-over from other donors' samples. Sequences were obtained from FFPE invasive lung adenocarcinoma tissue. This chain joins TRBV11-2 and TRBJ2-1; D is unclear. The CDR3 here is CASSLEPSSYNEQFF. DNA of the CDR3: TGTGCCAGCAGCTTAGAACCGAGCTCCTACAATGAGCAGTTCTTC. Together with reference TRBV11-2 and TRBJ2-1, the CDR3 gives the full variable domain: EAGVAQSPRYKIIEKRQSVAFWCNPISGHATLYWYQQILGQGPKLLIQFQNNGVVDDSQLPKDRFSAERLKGVDSTLKIQPAKLEDSAVYLCASSLEPSSYNEQFFGPGTRLTVL.